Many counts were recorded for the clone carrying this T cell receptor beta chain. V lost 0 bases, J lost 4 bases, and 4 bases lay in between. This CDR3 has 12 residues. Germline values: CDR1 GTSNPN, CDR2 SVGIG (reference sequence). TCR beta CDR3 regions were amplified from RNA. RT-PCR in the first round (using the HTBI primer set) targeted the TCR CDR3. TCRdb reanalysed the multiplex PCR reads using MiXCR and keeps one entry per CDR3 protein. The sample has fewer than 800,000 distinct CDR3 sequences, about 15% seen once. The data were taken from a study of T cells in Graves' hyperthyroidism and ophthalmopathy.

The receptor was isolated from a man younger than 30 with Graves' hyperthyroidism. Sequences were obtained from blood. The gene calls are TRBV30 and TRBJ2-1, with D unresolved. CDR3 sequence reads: CAWSVSYNEQFF. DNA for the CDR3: TGTGCCTGGAGTGTAAGTTACAATGAGCAGTTCTTC.